What follows is one T cell receptor (beta chain) and its context. The CDR3 has 15 residues. Per germline, CDR1 SGHTS and CDR2 YDEGEE. V was cut by 0 bases and J by 5 bases, with 9 bases left in between. The entry originates in a study of blood T cell repertoires in COVID-19. TCRdb keeps only in-frame clones here, not all; method: immunoSEQ multiplex PCR. The sample includes about 170,000 clones, 70% to 85% of them seen just once. The gene calls are TRBV5-8 and TRBJ1-6; tentative D call: TRBD1 (5 bases). The specimen sequenced was peripheral blood. This sequence was found in a man older than 75 with COVID-19, enrolled during active disease. As DNA, the CDR3 is TGTGCCAGCAGCTTGGAGGGGTTGAATAATTCACCCCTCCACTTT. It is translated as CASSLEGLNNSPLHF.